The T cell receptor beta chain under discussion was sequenced for a study of shared clonotypes between healthy human individuals. The germline gives CDR1 SEHNR, CDR2 FQNEAQ (reference sequence). The CDR3 length is 11 residues. Trimming removed 8 bases from V and 5 bases from J, with 8 bases in between. A note on this clone: Antigen specificity is unknown.

General study findings and limits: The expectation was that sequencing depth would affect clonotype sharing among donors. Enrolling few donors narrowed the genetic and exposure-history diversity that was represented.

Generated by immunoSEQ multiplex PCR, the TCRdb table keeps only in-frame clones and is missing some. Here the sample spans roughly 500,000 clones, approximately 82% being singletons. The sequencing sample was made of PBMCs. The origin of this receptor is a woman aged 40 to 50 in good health. Some clones in this sample may be carry-over from other donors' samples. The chain combines TRBV7-9 with TRBJ2-3; D remains unclear. The CDR3 spells CASGLGDTQYF. CDR3 in DNA: TGTGCCAGCGGTCTAGGAGATACGCAGTATTTT.